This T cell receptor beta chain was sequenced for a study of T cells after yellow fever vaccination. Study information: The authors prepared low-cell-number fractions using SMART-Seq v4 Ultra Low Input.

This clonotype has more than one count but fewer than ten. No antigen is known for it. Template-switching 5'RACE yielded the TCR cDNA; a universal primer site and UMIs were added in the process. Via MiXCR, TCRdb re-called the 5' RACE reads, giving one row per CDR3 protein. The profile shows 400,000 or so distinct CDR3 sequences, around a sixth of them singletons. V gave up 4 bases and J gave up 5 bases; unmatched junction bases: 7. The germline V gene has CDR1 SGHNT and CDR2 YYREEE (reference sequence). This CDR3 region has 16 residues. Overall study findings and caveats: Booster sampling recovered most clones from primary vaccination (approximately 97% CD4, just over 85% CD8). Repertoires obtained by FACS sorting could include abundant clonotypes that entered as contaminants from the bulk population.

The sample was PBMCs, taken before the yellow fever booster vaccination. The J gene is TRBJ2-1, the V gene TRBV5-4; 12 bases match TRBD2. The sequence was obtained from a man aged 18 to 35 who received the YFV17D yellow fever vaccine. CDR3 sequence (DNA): TGTGCCAGCAGCCGCCCCGGGACTAGCGGGCACAATGAGCAGTTCTTC. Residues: CASSRPGTSGHNEQFF.